This T cell receptor beta chain was identified in a study of lymphopenia after photon versus proton radiotherapy. General study points: Only patients who died were analyzed for survival; proton advantage is unproven.

Details on this clone: Antigen: not known.

Profiled with immunoSEQ multiplex PCR; TCRdb holds only in-frame clones, not every one. The repertoire holds tens of thousands of clones, with roughly 90% as singletons. The sequences come from peripheral blood, collected from a patient treated with photon-based radiotherapy. This TCR was sampled from a woman between 50 and 59 years old with cholangiocarcinoma.

CDR3 sequence (DNA): TGTGCCAGCAGTTACAAGGAGTCCCTCTATGGCTACACCTTC. Translation: CASSYKESLYGYTF. The V gene is TRBV6-5, the J gene TRBJ1-2; D remains ambiguous. This CDR3 is built from 14 residues. Germline V gene lookup returns CDR1 MNHEY and CDR2 SVGAGI. Trimming shortened V by 2 bases and J by 4 bases, and 11 bases separated the two germline ends.